This T cell receptor (beta chain) is from a study of T cell responses to AZD1222 COVID-19 vaccine. Study context: Second-dose intervals near 4 or 12 weeks were combined.

Findings and limits, study-wide: Nearly half of the spike-specific TCRs reportedly recognize variant regions that carry no mutations. None of the repertoires were sampled until the peak T cell response had passed. White British people made up most donors, females outnumbered males, and clonal diversity was possibly underestimated.

TCRdb keeps only in-frame clones here, not all; method: immunoSEQ multiplex PCR. This table holds 150,000 to 200,000 clones, more than 80% found once. There are 15 residues in the CDR3. The germline V gene encodes CDR1 SGHVS and CDR2 FQNEAQ. Trimming took 5 bases from V and 3 from J, leaving 13 bases between them. Remarks on this clone: No antigen is known for it.

This sequence joins TRBV7-8 and TRBJ1-4; no clear D. The source of this sequence is an adult in good health. The specimen was peripheral blood, collected on day 0 of AZD1222 vaccination. The CDR3 region is CASSPAGRANEKLFF. CDR3 DNA: TGTGCCAGCAGCCCAGCCGGTAGAGCTAATGAAAAACTGTTTTTT.